This T cell receptor (beta chain) is from a study of shared clonotypes between healthy human individuals. Germline CDR1 and CDR2: SNHLY and FYNNEI. Trimming removed 6 bases at V and 3 bases at J, with 23 bases between. The CDR3 runs to 17 residues. The repertoire was sequenced with immunoSEQ multiplex PCR; TCRdb's copy has only in-frame clones and lacks some. This sample has 600,000 to 750,000 clones, with less than 80% found just once. The study's findings and limits: What rarefaction showed was incomplete sorted-subset sequencing despite large depth.

In regard to this clone: The antigen remains unidentified.

This clonotype was obtained from a woman in her twenties or thirties in good health. The sequenced material came from memory CD4+ T cells sorted from blood. Subset meaning: CD45RA-negative fraction. V gene TRBV2 combines with J gene TRBJ2-5; no clear D. CDR3 in amino acids: CASRLGFVRTLEETQYF. The CDR3, as DNA: TGTGCCAGCAGATTAGGATTCGTCAGAACTCTTGAAGAGACCCAGTACTTC.